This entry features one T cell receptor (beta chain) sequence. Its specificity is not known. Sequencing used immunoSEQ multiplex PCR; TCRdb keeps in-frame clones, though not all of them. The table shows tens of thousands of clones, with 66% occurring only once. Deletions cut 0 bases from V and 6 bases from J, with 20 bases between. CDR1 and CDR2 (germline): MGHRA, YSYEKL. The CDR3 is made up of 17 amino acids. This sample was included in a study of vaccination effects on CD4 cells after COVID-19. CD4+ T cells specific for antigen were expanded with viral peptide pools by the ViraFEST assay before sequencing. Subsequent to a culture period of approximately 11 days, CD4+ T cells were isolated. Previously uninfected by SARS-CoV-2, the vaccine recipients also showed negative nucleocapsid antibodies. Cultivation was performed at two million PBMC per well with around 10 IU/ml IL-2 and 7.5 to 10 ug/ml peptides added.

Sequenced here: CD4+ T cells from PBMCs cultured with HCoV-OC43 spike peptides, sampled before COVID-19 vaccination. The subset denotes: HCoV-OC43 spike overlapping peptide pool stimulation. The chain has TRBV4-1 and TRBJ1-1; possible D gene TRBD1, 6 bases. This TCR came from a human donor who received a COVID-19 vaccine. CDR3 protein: CASSQDQGQRGWAEAFF. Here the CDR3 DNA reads TGCGCCAGCAGCCAAGATCAAGGACAGAGGGGTTGGGCTGAAGCTTTCTTT.